These 20 T cell receptor beta chains were sequenced from one sample in a study of regulatory T cells in long-lasting Graves disease. Time point of the sample: persistent/refractory GD, antithyroid drugs over 5 years with positive TRAb. RNA from PBMCs was the source of the TCR library. TCR beta libraries were built with iRepertoire HTBI primers and Arm-PCR of CDR3 regions. TCRdb redid the calling of the multiplex PCR reads with MiXCR, one entry per CDR3 protein. The sample holds about 400,000 distinct CDR3 sequences, around 21% seen once. The sequencing here drew on peripheral blood mononuclear cells (PBMCs), taken when the disease was refractory, from a patient treated with antithyroid drugs. The receptors here all came from a female donor with Graves disease.

The V call is TRBV12-3 or TRBV12-4, the J call TRBJ2-1, with D perhaps TRBD2 (5 bases). V was clipped by 3 bases and J by 9 bases, with 15 bases between them. This CDR3 comprises 14 residues. The CDR3 DNA sequence: TGTGCCAGCAGTTTTCTTAGGACGGCGGGTGAGCAGTTCTTC. Its translation is CASSFLRTAGEQFF.

The J gene is TRBJ2-2, the V gene TRBV6-1, with a tentative D call TRBD2 (7 bases). The CDR3 runs to 15 residues. Trimming shortened V by 10 bases and J by 0 bases, and 15 bases separated the two germline ends. Germline CDR1 and CDR2: MNHNS and SASEGT. The chain's CDR3 is CATNGGGANTGELFF. In DNA, the CDR3 is TGTGCCACCAATGGGGGGGGCGCGAACACCGGGGAGCTGTTTTTT.

V usage is TRBV24-1 and J usage is TRBJ2-7; 7 bases agree with TRBD2. The V segment lost 4 bases and the J segment 3 bases; nucleotides outside the gene matches: 8. CDR3 length: 15 residues. Germline values: CDR1 KGHDR, CDR2 SFDVKD. The CDR3 sequence is CATSDGSGIDYEQYF. CDR3 bases: TGTGCCACCAGTGACGGGAGCGGGATCGACTACGAGCAGTACTTC.

This clonotype showed up just a few times. The V and J genes are TRBV10-3 and TRBJ2-6; 9 bases are a match to TRBD1. The CDR3 is made up of 17 amino acids. The V gene's germline CDR1 is ENHRY and CDR2 SYGVKD. The J segment lost 2 bases and the V segment lost 10 bases, leaving 12 bases of the junction unmatched. The CDR3 nucleotides are TGTGCCACCTCGACCGGGACAGGGTCAACTGGGGCCAACGTCCTGACTTTC. Translating gives CATSTGTGSTGANVLTF.

In this sample, this clonotype turned up a few times. The rearrangement joins TRBV20-1 to TRBJ2-2; D is perhaps TRBD1 (5 bases). From germline, CDR1 is DFQATT and CDR2 SNEGSKA (reference sequence). V gave up 4 bases and J gave up 6 bases, with 21 bases separating them. The CDR3 loop spans 16 amino acids. CDR3: CSATRVMFGVPGELFF. The DNA for the CDR3 is TGCAGTGCTACCAGGGTAATGTTTGGTGTTCCCGGGGAGCTGTTTTTT.

The rearrangement uses TRBV12-3 or TRBV12-4 and TRBJ1-4; the D gene is possibly TRBD1 (6 bases). Trimming shortened V by 7 bases and J by 5 bases, and 14 bases separated the two germline ends. The CDR3 is 14 residues long. The CDR3 sequence: CASTLGGANEKLFF. The CDR3 DNA reads TGTGCCAGCACCCTTGGGGGGGCCAATGAAAAACTGTTTTTT.

The table lists this clonotype with many counts. This rearrangement joins TRBV28 to TRBJ1-3; D ambiguous. This CDR3 is built from 13 residues. CDR1 and CDR2 (germline): MDHEN, SYDVKM. V lost 4 bases and J 5 bases, leaving 9 bases between the germline ends. Here the CDR3 DNA reads TGTGCCAGCAGTTCCCATATACGAAACACCATATATTTT. This codes for CASSSHIRNTIYF. The variable domain in full, with the rest retrieved from reference TRBV28 and TRBJ1-3, is DVKVTQSSRYLVKRTGEKVFLECVQDMDHENMFWYRQDPGLGLRLIYFSYDVKMKEKGDIPEGYSVSREKKERFSLILESASTNQTSMYLCASSSHIRNTIYFGEGSWLTVV.

This clonotype was seen many times. The V and J genes are TRBV28 and TRBJ1-1; no reliable D call. The CDR3 has 19 residues. V was trimmed by 2 bases and J by 0 bases, leaving 22 bases between them. CDR1 and CDR2 (germline): MDHEN, SYDVKM. CDR3 loop: CASSLPEKSFRSMNTEAFF. In DNA, the CDR3 is TGTGCCAGCAGTTTACCGGAGAAGAGTTTTCGGTCGATGAACACTGAAGCTTTCTTT.

This clonotype was observed a few times. The CDR3 bases are TGCGCCAGCAGCTTTGGAGACAGGGACTCCTACGAGCAGTACTTC. It yields the protein CASSFGDRDSYEQYF. This chain joins TRBV5-1 and TRBJ2-7; 7 bases match TRBD1. Germline V gives CDR1 SGHRS, CDR2 YFSETQ. The CDR3 consists of 15 residues. V shed 2 bases, J shed 0 bases, and the junction held 5 bases outside the gene matches.

At least ten counts were recorded for this clonotype. The V call is TRBV6-1, the J call TRBJ1-2, with D possibly TRBD1 on 5 matching bases. CDR3 length: 14 residues. The germline gives CDR1 MNHNS, CDR2 SASEGT. The V end lost 3 bases, the J end lost 7 bases, and 15 bases lay between the germline ends. The CDR3 protein is CASSEGVGSIGYTF. The CDR3 coding sequence is TGTGCCAGCAGTGAGGGGGTCGGTTCTATTGGCTACACCTTC.

This clonotype was recorded a few times. The V and J genes are TRBV27 and TRBJ2-1; 12 nucleotides match TRBD2. V dropped 5 bases and J dropped 3; count of bases not matched to a gene: 5. Germline assignment: CDR1 MNHEY and CDR2 SMNVEV (reference sequence). CDR3 size: 16 residues. This chain's CDR3 is CASSHLLAGGYNEQFF. As DNA, the CDR3 is TGTGCCAGCAGTCACCTACTAGCGGGGGGCTACAATGAGCAGTTCTTC.

Concerning this clonotype: Just one base apart from a much larger clone, this may be a read error. This chain uses TRBV7-2 with TRBJ2-5, with D possibly TRBD1 on 6 matching bases. In germline, CDR1 is SGHTA, CDR2 FQGNSA. V gave up 5 bases and J gave up 5 bases, with 12 bases separating them. This CDR3 has 13 amino acids. In nucleotides, the CDR3 is TGTGCCAGCAGCCCAGACAGGATCGAGACCCAGTACTTC. Translation gives CASSPDRIETQYF. Together with reference TRBV7-2 and TRBJ2-5, the CDR3 gives the full variable domain: GAGVSQSPSNKVTEKGKDVELRCDPISGHTALYWYRQSLGQGLEFLIYFQGNSAPDKSGLPSDRFSAERTGGSVSTLTIQRTQQEDSAVYLCASSPDRIETQYFGPGTRLLVL.

In regard to this clonotype: A much bigger clone sits one base away, suggesting this may be a read error. J is TRBJ2-5 and V is TRBV30; D perhaps matches TRBD1 (5 bases). The CDR3 loop spans 13 amino acids. Germline values: CDR1 GTSNPN, CDR2 SVGIG (reference sequence). The CDR3 sequence: CAWSVRREETKYF. The CDR3 coding sequence is TGTGCCTGGAGTGTACGCAGGGAAGAGACCAAGTACTTC.

Details on this clonotype: One base away lies a much larger clone, so this may be a sequencing read error. This chain links TRBV2 with TRBJ1-2; the D is unclear. The CDR3 length is 13 residues. V was clipped by 11 bases and J by 1 base, with 14 bases between them. From germline, CDR1 is SNHLY and CDR2 FYNNEI. The CDR3, as DNA: TGTGCCGGCACCGTTACATATAACTATGGCTACACCTTC. The encoded protein is CAGTVTYNYGYTF.

The V gene is TRBV7-2, the J gene TRBJ2-3, with 12 positions matching TRBD2. Trimming cost V 1 base and J 0 bases; bases outside gene matches: 2. CDR3 length equals 17 residues. Germline CDR1 reads SGHTA; CDR2 reads FQGNSA. This CDR3 reads CASSLVGTSGSTDTQYF. CDR3 bases: TGTGCCAGCAGCTTAGTAGGGACTAGCGGGAGCACAGATACGCAGTATTTT.

A single count supports this clonotype. The rearrangement links TRBV11-2 to TRBJ2-1, with 12 bases identical to TRBD2. The CDR3 is 14 amino acids. The ends lost 7 bases at V and 8 bases at J; junction bases unmatched: 6. CDR1 and CDR2 from the germline V gene are SGHAT and FQNNGV. CDR3: CASTRLAGVHEQFF. The CDR3 DNA is TGTGCCAGCACCCGACTAGCGGGAGTCCATGAGCAGTTCTTC. Full variable domain (missing parts from reference TRBV11-2 and TRBJ2-1): EAGVAQSPRYKIIEKRQSVAFWCNPISGHATLYWYQQILGQGPKLLIQFQNNGVVDDSQLPKDRFSAERLKGVDSTLKIQPAKLEDSAVYLCASTRLAGVHEQFFGPGTRLTVL.

The chain has TRBV6-1 and TRBJ2-2; 8 bases match TRBD2. The CDR3 covers 16 residues. CDR1 is MNHNS and CDR2 is SASEGT in the germline V gene. Trimming took 4 bases from V and 4 from J; bases not matched to a gene: 8. The CDR3 loop is CASSAGTRIITGELFF. The CDR3 DNA is TGTGCCAGCAGTGCCGGGACTAGGATAATCACCGGGGAGCTGTTTTTT.

Of note for this clonotype: This sequence may be a read error, since a much larger clone differs from it by one base. The CDR3 DNA is TGTGCCGGCAGCCCTCGACAGAACGCCGAAGCTTTCTTT. Its translation is CAGSPRQNAEAFF. This chain joins TRBV7-2 and TRBJ1-1; D is perhaps TRBD1 (5 bases). CDR1 SGHTA and CDR2 FQGNSA come from the germline V gene. This CDR3 region has 13 residues.

This clonotype came up many times. The chain employs TRBV28 and TRBJ1-2; D gene ambiguous. This CDR3 region has 12 residues. The germline V and J ends were trimmed by 6 bases and 4 bases, with 9 bases remaining between them. The V gene's germline CDR1 is MDHEN and CDR2 SYDVKM. The CDR3 coding sequence is TGTGCCAGCAGGCACAGACCCTATGGCTACACCTTC. Its protein product is CASRHRPYGYTF.

Ten or more counts support this clonotype. The CDR3 region is CASSAYNSPLHF. CDR3 nucleotides: TGTGCCAGCAGCGCGTATAATTCACCCCTCCACTTT. This chain uses TRBV3-1 with TRBJ1-6; D is undetermined. V dropped 5 bases and J dropped 4 bases, with 3 bases sitting between them. The CDR3 has 12 residues. CDR1 is LGHDT and CDR2 is YNNKEL in the germline V gene (reference sequence).